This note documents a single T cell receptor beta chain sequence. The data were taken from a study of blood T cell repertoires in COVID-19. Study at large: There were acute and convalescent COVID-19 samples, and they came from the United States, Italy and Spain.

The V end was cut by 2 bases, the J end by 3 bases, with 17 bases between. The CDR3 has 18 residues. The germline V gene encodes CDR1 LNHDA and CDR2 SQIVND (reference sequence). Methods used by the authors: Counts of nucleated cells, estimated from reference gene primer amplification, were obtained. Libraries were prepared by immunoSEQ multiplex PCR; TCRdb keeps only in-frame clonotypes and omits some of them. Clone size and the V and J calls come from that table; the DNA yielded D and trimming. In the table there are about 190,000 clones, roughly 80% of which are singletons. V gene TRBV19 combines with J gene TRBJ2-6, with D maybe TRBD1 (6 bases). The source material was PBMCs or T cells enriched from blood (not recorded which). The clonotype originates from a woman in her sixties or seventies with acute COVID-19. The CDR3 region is CASSILRTVVDGANVLTF. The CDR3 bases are TGTGCCAGTAGTATACTCCGGACAGTGGTGGATGGGGCCAACGTCCTGACTTTC.